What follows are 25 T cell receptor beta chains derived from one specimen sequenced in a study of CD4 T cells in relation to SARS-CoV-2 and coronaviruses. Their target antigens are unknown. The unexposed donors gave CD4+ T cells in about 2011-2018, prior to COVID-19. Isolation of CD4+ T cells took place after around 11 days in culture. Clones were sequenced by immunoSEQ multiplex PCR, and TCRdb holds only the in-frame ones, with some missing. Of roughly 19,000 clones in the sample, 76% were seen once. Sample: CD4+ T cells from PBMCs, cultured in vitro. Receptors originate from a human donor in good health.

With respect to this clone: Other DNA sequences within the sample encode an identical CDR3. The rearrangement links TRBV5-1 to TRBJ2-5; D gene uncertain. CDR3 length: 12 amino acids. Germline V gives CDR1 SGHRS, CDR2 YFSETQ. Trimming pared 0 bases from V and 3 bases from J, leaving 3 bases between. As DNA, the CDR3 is TGCGCCAGCAGCTTGGGAAAAGAGACCCAGTACTTC. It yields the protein CASSLGKETQYF. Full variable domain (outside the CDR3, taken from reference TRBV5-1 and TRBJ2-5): KAGVTQTPRYLIKTRGQQVTLSCSPISGHRSVSWYQQTPGQGLQFLFEYFSETQRNKGNFPGRFSGRQFSNSRSEMNVSTLELGDSALYLCASSLGKETQYFGPGTRLLVL.

CDR3 sequence: CASSLPGNYGYTF. The CDR3 DNA is TGTGCCAGCAGCTTACCAGGAAATTATGGCTACACCTTC. The V gene is TRBV7-9, the J gene TRBJ1-2; D is unresolved. Germline CDR1 reads SEHNR; CDR2 reads FQNEAQ (reference sequence). The CDR3 has 13 amino acids. V lost 2 bases and J lost 5, with 9 bases in between.

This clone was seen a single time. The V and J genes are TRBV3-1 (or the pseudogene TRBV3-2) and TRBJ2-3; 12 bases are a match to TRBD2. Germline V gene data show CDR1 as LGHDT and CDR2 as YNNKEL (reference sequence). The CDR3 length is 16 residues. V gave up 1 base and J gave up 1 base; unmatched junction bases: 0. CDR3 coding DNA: TGTGCCAGCAGCCAAGGACTAGCGGGGGGCACAGATACGCAGTATTTT. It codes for CASSQGLAGGTDTQYF.

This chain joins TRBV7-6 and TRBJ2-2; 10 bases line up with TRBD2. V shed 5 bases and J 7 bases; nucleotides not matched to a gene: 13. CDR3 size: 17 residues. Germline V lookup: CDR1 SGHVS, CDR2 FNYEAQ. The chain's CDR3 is CASSRLLTSGTVGELFF. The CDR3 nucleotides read TGTGCCAGCAGCCGCTTGTTAACTAGCGGGACAGTCGGGGAGCTGTTTTTT. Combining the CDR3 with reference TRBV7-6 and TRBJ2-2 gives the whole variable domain GAGVSQSPRYKVTKRGQDVALRCDPISGHVSLYWYRQALGQGPEFLTYFNYEAQQDKSGLPNDRFSAERPEGSISTLTIQRTEQRDSAMYRCASSRLLTSGTVGELFFGEGSRLTVL.

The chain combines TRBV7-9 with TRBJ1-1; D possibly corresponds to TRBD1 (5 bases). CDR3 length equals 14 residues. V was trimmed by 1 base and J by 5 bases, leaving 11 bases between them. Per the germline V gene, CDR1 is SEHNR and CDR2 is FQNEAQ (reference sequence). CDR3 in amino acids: CASSLDAGSTEAFF. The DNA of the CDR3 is TGTGCCAGCAGCTTAGATGCAGGGTCGACTGAAGCTTTCTTT.

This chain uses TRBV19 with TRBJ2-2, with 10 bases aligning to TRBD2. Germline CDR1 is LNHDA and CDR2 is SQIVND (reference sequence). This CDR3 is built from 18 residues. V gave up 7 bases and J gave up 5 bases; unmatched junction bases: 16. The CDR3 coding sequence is TGTGCCAGTAACGACCGAGGGGCTAGCGGGAGATTTACCGGGGAGCTGTTTTTT. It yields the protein CASNDRGASGRFTGELFF.

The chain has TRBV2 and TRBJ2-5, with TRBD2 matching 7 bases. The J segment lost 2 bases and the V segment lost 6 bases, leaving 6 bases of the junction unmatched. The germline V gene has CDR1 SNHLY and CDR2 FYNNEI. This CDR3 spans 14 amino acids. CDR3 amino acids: CASSKGTKQETQYF. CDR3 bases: TGTGCCAGCAGCAAAGGGACTAAACAAGAGACCCAGTACTTC.

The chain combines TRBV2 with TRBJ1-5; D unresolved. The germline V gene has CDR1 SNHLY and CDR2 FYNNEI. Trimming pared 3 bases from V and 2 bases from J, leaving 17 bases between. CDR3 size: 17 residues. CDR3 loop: CASSDEALNSRNQPQHF. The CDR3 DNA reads TGTGCCAGCAGTGATGAGGCCCTCAATTCACGCAATCAGCCCCAGCATTTT.

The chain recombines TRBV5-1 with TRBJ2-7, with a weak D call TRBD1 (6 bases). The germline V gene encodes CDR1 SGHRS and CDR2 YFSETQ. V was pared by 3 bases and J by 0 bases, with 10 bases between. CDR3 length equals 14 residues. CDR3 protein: CASSSSTGSYEQYF. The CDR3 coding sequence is TGCGCCAGCAGCTCCTCGACAGGCTCCTACGAGCAGTACTTC.

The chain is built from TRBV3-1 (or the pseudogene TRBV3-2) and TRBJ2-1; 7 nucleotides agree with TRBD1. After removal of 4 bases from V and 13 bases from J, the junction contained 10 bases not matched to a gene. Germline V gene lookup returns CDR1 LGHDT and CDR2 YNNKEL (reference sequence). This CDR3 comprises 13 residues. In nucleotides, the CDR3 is TGTGCCAGCAGCCCCGGACAGGCCTTGGGACAGTTCTTC. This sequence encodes CASSPGQALGQFF.

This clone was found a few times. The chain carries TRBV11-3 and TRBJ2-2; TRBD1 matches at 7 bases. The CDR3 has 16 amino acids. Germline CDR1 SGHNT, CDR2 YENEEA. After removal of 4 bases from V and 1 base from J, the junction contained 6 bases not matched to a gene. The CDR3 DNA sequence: TGTGCCAGCAGCTCCCCAGGACAGGTGAACACCGGGGAGCTGTTTTTT. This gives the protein CASSSPGQVNTGELFF.

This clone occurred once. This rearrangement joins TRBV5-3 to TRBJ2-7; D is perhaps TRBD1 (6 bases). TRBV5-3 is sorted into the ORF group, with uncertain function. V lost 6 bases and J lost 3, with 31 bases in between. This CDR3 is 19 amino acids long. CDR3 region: CARTPRRDIENLLRYEQYF. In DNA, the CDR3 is TGTGCCAGAACCCCGAGACGGGACATCGAAAATCTACTCCGCTACGAGCAGTACTTC.

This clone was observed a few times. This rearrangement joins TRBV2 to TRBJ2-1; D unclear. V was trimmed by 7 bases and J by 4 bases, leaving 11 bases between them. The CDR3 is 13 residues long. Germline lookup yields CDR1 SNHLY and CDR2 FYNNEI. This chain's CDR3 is CASTQTRYNEQFF. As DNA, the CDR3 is TGTGCCAGCACTCAAACCCGGTACAATGAGCAGTTCTTC.

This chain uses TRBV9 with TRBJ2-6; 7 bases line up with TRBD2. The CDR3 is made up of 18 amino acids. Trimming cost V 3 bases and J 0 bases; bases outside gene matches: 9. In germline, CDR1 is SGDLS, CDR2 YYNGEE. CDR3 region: CASSGVGGGISGANVLTF. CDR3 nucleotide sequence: TGTGCCAGCAGCGGCGTCGGGGGAGGGATCTCTGGGGCCAACGTCCTGACTTTC. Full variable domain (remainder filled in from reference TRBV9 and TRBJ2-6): DSGVTQTPKHLITATGQRVTLRCSPRSGDLSVYWYQQSLDQGLQFLIQYYNGEERAKGNILERFSAQQFPDLHSELNLSSLELGDSALYFCASSGVGGGISGANVLTFGAGSRLTVL.

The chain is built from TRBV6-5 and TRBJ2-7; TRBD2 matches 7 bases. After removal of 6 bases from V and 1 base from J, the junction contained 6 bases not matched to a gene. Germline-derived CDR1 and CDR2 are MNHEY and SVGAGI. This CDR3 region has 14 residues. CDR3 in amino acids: CASSLAAGSYEQYF. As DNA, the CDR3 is TGTGCCAGCAGCCTAGCGGCCGGATCCTACGAGCAGTACTTC.

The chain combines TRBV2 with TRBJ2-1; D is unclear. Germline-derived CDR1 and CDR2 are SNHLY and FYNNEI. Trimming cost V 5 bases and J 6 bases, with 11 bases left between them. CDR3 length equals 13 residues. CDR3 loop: CASSLDVGNEQFF. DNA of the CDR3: TGTGCCAGCAGTTTGGACGTGGGCAATGAGCAGTTCTTC.

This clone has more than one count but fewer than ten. The CDR3 DNA sequence: TGTGCCAGCAGTGAGGACAGTGGCAGGACCGGGGAGCTGTTTTTT. As protein: CASSEDSGRTGELFF. This chain links TRBV2 with TRBJ2-2; tentative D call: TRBD1 (6 bases). Germline CDR1 SNHLY, CDR2 FYNNEI. The V gene lost 3 bases and the J gene lost 5 bases, with 13 bases spanning the gap. There are 15 residues in the CDR3.

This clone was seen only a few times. CDR3 nucleotide sequence: TGTGCCAGCAGCTTATATAGCGGGAAAGCTTTCTACAATGAGCAGTTCTTC. Its translation: CASSLYSGKAFYNEQFF. The chain carries TRBV7-9 and TRBJ2-1, with 8 bases fitting TRBD2. Looked up from germline, CDR1 is SEHNR and CDR2 is FQNEAQ (reference sequence). After removal of 2 bases from V and 3 bases from J, the junction contained 9 bases not matched to a gene. The CDR3 sequence is 17 residues long.

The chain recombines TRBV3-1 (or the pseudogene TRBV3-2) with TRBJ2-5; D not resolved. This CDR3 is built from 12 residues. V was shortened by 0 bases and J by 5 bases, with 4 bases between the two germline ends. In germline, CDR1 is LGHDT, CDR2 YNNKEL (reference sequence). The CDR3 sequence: CASSQDRETQYF. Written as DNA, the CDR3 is TGTGCCAGCAGCCAAGATCGTGAGACCCAGTACTTC.

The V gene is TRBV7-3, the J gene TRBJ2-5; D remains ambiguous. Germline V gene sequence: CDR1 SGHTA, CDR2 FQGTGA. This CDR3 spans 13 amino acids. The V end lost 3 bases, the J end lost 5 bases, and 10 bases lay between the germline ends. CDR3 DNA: TGTGCCAGCAGCTTCTCGGGCGCCGAGACCCAGTACTTC. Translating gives CASSFSGAETQYF.

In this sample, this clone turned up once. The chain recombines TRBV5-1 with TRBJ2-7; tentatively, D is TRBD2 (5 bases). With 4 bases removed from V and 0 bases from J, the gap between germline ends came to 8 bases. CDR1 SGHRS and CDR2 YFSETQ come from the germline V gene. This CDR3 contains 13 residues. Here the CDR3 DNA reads TGCGCCAGCAGCAGAGGGAGCTCCTACGAGCAGTACTTC. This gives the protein CASSRGSSYEQYF.

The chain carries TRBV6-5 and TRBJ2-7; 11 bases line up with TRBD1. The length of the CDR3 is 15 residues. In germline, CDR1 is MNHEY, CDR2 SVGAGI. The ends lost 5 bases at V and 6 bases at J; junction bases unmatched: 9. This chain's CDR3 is CASSRPGTGGTEQYF. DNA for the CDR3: TGTGCCAGCAGTCGTCCCGGGACAGGGGGGACCGAGCAGTACTTC.

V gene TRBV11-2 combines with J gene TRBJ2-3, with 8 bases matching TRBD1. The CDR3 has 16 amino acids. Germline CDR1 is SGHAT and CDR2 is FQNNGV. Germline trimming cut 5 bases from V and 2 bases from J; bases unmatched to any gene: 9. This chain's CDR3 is CASSQTGGIPTDTQYF. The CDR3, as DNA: TGTGCCAGCAGCCAAACAGGGGGAATACCCACAGATACGCAGTATTTT.

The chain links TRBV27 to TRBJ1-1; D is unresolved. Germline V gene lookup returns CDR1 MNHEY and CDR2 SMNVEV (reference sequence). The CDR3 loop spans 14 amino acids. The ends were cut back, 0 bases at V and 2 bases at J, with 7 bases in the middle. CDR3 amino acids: CASSLSMGNTEAFF. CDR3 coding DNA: TGTGCCAGCAGTTTATCGATGGGTAACACTGAAGCTTTCTTT.

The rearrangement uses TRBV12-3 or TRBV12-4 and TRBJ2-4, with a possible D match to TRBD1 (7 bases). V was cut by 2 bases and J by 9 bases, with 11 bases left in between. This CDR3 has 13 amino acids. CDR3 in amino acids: CASSLTQGGIQYF. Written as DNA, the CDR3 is TGTGCCAGCAGTTTAACCCAGGGGGGCATTCAGTACTTC.